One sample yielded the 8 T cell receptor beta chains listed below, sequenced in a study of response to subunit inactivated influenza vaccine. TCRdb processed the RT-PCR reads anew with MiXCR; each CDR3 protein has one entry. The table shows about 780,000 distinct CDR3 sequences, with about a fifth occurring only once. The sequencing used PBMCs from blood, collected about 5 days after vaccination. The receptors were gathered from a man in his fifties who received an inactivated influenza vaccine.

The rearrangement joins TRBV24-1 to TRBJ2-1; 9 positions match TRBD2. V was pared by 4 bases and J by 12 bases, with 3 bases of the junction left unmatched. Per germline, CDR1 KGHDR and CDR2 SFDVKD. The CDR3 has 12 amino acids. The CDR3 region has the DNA TGTGCCACCAGTGACTTTAGCGGGGGGCAGTTCTTC. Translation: CATSDFSGGQFF.

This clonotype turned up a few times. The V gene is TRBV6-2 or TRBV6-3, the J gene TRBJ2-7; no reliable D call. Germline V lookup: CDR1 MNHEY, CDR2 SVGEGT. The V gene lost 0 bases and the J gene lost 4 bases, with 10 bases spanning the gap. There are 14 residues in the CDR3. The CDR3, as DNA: TGTGCCAGCAGTTACTCAGGGTTCGGATACGAGCAGTACTTC. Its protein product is CASSYSGFGYEQYF.

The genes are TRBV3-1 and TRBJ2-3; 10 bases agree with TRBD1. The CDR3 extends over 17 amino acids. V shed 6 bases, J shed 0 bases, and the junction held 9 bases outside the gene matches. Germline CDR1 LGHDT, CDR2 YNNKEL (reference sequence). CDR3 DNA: TGTGCCAGCAGTCGACCGACAGGGGGCCTTAGCACAGATACGCAGTATTTT. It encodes CASSRPTGGLSTDTQYF.

CDR3 nucleotides: TGTGCCAGCAGCTTAGGGGACAGGGGGCGTCGGGGCTACACCTTC. Translation: CASSLGDRGRRGYTF. The chain couples TRBV7-2 to TRBJ1-2; 12 bases are shared with TRBD1. The CDR3 spans 15 residues. V was pared by 1 base and J by 8 bases, with 5 bases of the junction left unmatched. Germline CDR1 SGHTA, CDR2 FQGNSA. Complete variable domain (other parts from reference TRBV7-2 and TRBJ1-2): GAGVSQSPSNKVTEKGKDVELRCDPISGHTALYWYRQSLGQGLEFLIYFQGNSAPDKSGLPSDRFSAERTGGSVSTLTIQRTQQEDSAVYLCASSLGDRGRRGYTFGSGTRLTVV.

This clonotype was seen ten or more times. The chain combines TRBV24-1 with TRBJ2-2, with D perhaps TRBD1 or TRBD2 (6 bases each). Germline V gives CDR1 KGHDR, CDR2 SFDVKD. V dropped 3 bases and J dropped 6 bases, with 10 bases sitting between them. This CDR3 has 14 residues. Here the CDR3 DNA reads TGTGCCACCAGTGATGGTGGGGGGCCCGGGGAGCTGTTTTTT. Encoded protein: CATSDGGGPGELFF.

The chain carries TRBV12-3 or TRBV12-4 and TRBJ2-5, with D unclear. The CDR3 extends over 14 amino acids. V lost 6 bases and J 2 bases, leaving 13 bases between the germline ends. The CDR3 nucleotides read TGTGCCAGCAGCTTAAATGGCAGACAAGAGACCCAGTACTTC. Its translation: CASSLNGRQETQYF.

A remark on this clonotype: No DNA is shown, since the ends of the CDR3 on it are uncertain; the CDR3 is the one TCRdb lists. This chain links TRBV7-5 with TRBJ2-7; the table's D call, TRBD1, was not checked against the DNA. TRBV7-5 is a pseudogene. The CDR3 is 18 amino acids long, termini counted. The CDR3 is CISVPEASMGTVRYEQYF.

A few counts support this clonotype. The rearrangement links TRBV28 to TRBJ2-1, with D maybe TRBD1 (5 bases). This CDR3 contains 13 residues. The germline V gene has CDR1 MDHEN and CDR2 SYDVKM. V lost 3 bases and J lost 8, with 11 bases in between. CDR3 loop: CASSFQGWDEQFF. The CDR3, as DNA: TGTGCCAGCAGTTTTCAGGGTTGGGATGAGCAGTTCTTC.